This T cell receptor (beta chain) was recovered during a study of human T cells and chemical hapten exposure. Looking at the study overall: Weekly diphenylcyclopropenone doses were given to patients' scalps across the approximately 24-week study.

This clonotype came up many times. Via MiXCR, TCRdb re-called the RACE reads, giving one row per CDR3 protein. The sample yields about 380,000 distinct CDR3 sequences, approximately 5% seen once. As to time point: pre-sensitization, week 0. This sample's treatment: therapeutic diphenylcyclopropenone sensitization with weekly scalp DPC. The V end was cut by 6 bases, the J end by 3 bases, with 15 bases between. This CDR3 is 15 amino acids long. V and J are TRBV12-3 or TRBV12-4 and TRBJ1-5, with D perhaps TRBD1 (6 bases). The clonotype was recovered from a woman between 50 and 59 years old with alopecia areata. Some clones in this sample may be carry-over from other donors' samples. The sequences come from whole blood, collected in connection with sensitization to the hapten diphenylcyclopropenone (DPC). The CDR3 protein is CASSLGGVDNQPQHF. The CDR3 DNA follows: TGTGCCAGCAGCCTGGGGGGCGTTGACAATCAGCCCCAGCATTTT.